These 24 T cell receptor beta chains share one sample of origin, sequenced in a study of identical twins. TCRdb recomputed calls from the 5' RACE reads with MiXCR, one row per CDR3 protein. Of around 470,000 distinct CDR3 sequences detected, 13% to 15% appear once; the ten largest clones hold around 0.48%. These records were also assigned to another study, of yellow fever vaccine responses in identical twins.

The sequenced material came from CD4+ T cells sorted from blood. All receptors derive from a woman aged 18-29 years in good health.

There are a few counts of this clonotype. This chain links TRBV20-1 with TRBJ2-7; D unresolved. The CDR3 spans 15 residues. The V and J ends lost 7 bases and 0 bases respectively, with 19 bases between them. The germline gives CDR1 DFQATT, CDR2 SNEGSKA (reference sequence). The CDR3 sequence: CSGSKAALSSYEQYF. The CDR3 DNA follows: TGCAGTGGAAGCAAGGCCGCCTTGAGCTCCTACGAGCAGTACTTC.

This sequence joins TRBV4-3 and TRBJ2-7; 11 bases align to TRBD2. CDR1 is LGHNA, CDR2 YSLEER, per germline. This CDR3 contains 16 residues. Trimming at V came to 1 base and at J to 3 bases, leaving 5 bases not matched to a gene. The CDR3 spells CASSQGIAGGLYEQYF. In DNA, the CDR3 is TGCGCCAGCAGCCAAGGTATAGCGGGAGGGCTCTACGAGCAGTACTTC.

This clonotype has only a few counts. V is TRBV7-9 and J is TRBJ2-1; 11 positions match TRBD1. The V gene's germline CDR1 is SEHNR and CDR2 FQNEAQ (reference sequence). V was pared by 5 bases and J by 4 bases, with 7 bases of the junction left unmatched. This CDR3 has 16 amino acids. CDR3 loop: CASSPWDRGSYNEQFF. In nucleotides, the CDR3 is TGTGCCAGCAGCCCCTGGGACAGGGGGAGTTACAATGAGCAGTTCTTC.

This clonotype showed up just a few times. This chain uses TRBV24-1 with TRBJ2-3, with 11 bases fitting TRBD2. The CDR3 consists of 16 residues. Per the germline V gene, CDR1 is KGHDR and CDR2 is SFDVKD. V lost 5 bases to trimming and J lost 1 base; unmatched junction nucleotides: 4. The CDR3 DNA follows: TGTGCCACCAGTGGTCAACTAGCGGGGGGCACAGATACGCAGTATTTT. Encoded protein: CATSGQLAGGTDTQYF.

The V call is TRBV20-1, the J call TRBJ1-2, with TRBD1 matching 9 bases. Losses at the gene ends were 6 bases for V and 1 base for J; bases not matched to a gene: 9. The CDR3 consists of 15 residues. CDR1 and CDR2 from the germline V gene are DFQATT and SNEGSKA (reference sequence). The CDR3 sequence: CSATGTGSSNYGYTF. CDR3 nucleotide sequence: TGCAGTGCCACCGGGACAGGGAGCAGTAACTATGGCTACACCTTC.

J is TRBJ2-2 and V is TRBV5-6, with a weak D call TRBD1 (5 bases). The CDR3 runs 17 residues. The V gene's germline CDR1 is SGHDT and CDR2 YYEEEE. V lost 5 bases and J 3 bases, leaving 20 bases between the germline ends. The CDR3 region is CASSPQGMATHTGELFF. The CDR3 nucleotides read TGTGCCAGCAGTCCTCAGGGAATGGCCACTCACACCGGGGAGCTGTTTTTT.

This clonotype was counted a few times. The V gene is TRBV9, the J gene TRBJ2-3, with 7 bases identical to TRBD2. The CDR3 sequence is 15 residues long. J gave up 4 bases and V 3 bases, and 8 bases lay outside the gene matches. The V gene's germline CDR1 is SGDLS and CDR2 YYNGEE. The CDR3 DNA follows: TGTGCCAGCAGCGCCCAGCGGGGAGTGGCAGATACGCAGTATTTT. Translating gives CASSAQRGVADTQYF.

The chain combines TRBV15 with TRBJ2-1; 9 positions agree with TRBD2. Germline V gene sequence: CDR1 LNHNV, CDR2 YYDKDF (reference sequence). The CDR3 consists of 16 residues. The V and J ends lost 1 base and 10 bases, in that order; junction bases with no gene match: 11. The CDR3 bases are TGTGCCACCAGCAGAGGTTCTAGCGGGACGACTGACGAGCAGTTCTTC. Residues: CATSRGSSGTTDEQFF. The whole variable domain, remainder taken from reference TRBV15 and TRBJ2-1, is DAMVIQNPRYQVTQFGKPVTLSCSQTLNHNVMYWYQQKSSQAPKLLFHYYDKDFNNEADTPDNFQSRRPNTSFCFLDIRSPGLGDTAMYLCATSRGSSGTTDEQFFGPGTRLTVL.

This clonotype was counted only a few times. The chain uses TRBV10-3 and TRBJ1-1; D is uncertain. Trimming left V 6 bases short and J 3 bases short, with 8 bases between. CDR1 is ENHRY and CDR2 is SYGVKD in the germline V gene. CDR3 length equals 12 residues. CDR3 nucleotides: TGTGCCATCAGATCCACCGACACTGAAGCTTTCTTT. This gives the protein CAIRSTDTEAFF.

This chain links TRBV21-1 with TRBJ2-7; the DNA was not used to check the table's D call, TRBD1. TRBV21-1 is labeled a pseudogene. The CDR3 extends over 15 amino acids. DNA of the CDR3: TGTGCCAGCAGCAAAGGGTTCGGGGGCCCGGGCGAGCAGTACTTC. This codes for CASSKGFGGPGEQYF.

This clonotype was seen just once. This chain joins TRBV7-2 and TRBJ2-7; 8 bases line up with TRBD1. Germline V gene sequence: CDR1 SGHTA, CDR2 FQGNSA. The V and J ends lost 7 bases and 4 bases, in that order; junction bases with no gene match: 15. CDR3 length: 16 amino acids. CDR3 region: CASTEWVGQGAYEQYF. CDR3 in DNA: TGTGCCAGCACCGAGTGGGTGGGGCAGGGGGCGTACGAGCAGTACTTC.

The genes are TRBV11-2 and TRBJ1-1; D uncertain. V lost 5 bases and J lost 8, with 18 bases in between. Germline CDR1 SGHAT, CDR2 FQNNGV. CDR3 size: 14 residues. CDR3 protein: CASSKGTERPEAFF. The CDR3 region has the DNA TGTGCCAGCAGCAAAGGCACAGAAAGACCCGAAGCTTTCTTT.

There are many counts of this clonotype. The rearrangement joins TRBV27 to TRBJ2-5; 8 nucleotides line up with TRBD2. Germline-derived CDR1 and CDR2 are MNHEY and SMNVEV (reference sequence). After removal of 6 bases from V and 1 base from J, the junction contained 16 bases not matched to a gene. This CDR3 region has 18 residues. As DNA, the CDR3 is TGTGCCAGCAGCCCCTATCGAGGGTTAGCGGGGTTCCAAGAGACCCAGTACTTC. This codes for CASSPYRGLAGFQETQYF.

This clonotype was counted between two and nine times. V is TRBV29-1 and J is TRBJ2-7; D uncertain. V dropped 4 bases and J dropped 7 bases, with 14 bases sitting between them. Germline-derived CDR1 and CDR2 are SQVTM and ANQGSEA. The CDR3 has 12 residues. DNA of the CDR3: TGCAGCGTTGCGCTCGCAGTTGGGGAGCAGTACTTC. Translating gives CSVALAVGEQYF.

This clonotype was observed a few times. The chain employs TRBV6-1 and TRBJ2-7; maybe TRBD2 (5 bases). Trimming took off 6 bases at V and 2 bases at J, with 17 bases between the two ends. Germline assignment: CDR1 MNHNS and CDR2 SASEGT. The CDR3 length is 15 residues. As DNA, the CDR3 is TGTGCCAGCAGCGCGACTAACGACGAAACCTACGAGCAGTACTTC. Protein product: CASSATNDETYEQYF.

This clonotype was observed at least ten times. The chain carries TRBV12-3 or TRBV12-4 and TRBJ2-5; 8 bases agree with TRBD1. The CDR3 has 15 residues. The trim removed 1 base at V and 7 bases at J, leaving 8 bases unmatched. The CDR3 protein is CASSLDGQGSRTQYF. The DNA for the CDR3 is TGTGCCAGCAGTTTAGATGGACAGGGTTCGAGGACCCAGTACTTC.

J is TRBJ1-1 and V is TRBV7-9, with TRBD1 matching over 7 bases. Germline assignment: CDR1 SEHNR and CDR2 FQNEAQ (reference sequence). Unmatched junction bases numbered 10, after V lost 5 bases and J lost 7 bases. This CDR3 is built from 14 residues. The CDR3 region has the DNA TGTGCCAGCAGCCTATGGGACAGATACGGTGAAGCTTTCTTT. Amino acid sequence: CASSLWDRYGEAFF. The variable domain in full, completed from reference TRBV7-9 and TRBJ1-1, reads DTGVSQNPRHKITKRGQNVTFRCDPISEHNRLYWYRQTLGQGPEFLTYFQNEAQLEKSRLLSDRFSAERPKGSFSTLEIQRTEQGDSAMYLCASSLWDRYGEAFFGQGTRLTVV.

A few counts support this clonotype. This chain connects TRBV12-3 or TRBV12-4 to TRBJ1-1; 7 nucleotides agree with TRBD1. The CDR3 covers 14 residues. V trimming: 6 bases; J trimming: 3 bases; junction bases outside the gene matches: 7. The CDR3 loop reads CASRTGVFDTEAFF. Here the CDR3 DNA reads TGTGCCAGCAGAACAGGGGTTTTTGACACTGAAGCTTTCTTT.

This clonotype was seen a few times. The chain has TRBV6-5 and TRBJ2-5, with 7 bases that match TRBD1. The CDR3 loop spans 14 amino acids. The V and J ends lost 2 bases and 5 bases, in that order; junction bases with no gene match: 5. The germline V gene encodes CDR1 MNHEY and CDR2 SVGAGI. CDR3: CASSYGRGIETQYF. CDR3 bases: TGTGCCAGCAGTTACGGCAGGGGGATTGAGACCCAGTACTTC.

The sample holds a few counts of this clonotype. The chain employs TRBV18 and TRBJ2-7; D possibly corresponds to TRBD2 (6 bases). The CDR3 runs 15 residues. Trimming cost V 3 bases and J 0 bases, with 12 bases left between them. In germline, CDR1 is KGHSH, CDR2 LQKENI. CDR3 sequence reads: CASSPQEGLSYEQYF. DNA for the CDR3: TGTGCCAGCTCACCCCAAGAGGGACTCTCCTACGAGCAGTACTTC.

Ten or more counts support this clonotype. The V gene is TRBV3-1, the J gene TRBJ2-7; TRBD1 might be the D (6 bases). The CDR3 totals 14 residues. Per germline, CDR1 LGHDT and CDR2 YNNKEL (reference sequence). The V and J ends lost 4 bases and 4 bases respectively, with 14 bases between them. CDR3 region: CASSLNSGAYEQYF. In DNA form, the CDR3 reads TGTGCCAGCAGCCTAAACTCAGGGGCATACGAGCAGTACTTC.

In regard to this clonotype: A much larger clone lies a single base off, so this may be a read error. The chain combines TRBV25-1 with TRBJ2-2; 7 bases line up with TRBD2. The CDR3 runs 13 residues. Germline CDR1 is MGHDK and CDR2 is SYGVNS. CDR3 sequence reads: CASRGTSAGELLF. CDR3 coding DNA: TGTGCCAGCAGGGGAACTAGCGCCGGGGAGCTGCTTTTT. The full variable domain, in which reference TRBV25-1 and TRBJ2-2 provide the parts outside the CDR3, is EADIYQTPRYLVIGTGKKITLECSQTMGHDKMYWYQQDPGMELHLIHYSYGVNSTEKGDLSSESTVSRIRTEHFPLTLESARPSHTSQYLCASRGTSAGELLFGEGSRLTVL.

The CDR3 coding sequence is TGTGCCAGCCGGGGTAGCGGGAGAGATGCGAACACCGGGGAGCTGTTTTTT. It encodes CASRGSGRDANTGELFF. The chain employs TRBV7-9 and TRBJ2-2; 9 bases map to TRBD2. V gave up 8 bases and J gave up 0 bases; unmatched junction bases: 10. Germline V CDR1 and CDR2: SEHNR, FQNEAQ (reference sequence). This CDR3 comprises 17 residues.

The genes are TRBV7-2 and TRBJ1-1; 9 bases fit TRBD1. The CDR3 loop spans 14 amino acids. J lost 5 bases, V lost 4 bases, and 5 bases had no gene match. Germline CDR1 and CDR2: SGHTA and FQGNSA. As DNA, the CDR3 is TGTGCCAGCAGCTCAGGACAGGGGACGACTGAAGCTTTCTTT. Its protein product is CASSSGQGTTEAFF. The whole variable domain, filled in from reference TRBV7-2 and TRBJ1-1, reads GAGVSQSPSNKVTEKGKDVELRCDPISGHTALYWYRQSLGQGLEFLIYFQGNSAPDKSGLPSDRFSAERTGGSVSTLTIQRTQQEDSAVYLCASSSGQGTTEAFFGQGTRLTVV.